One sample yielded the 17 T cell receptor beta chains listed below, sequenced in a study of cytomegalovirus exposure and HLA in healthy donors. PCR involved 60 Vbeta and 13 Jbeta primers. Clones were read by immunoSEQ multiplex PCR, and TCRdb kept only the in-frame ones, dropping some. The sample includes about 120,000 clones, around three quarters of them seen just once. The sequenced sample consisted of PBMCs. Receptor source: a human donor in good health.

Notes on this clone: Other DNA sequences from this sample encode an identical CDR3 as well. This chain uses TRBV6-1 with TRBJ1-5; a weak D match, TRBD1 (5 bases). This CDR3 is 15 amino acids long. The germline CDR1 and CDR2 sequences are MNHNS and SASEGT. V was shortened by 0 bases and J by 3 bases, with 9 bases between the two germline ends. The CDR3 loop reads CASSEAGGTNQPQHF. The CDR3 DNA follows: TGTGCCAGCAGTGAAGCGGGGGGAACCAATCAGCCCCAGCATTTT.

This chain connects TRBV7-2 to TRBJ1-5; D is uncertain. The CDR3 runs to 13 residues. V was pared by 1 base and J by 4 bases, with 5 bases between. Germline V CDR1 and CDR2: SGHTA, FQGNSA. The CDR3: CASSLDMNQPQHF. The CDR3 DNA reads as TGTGCCAGCAGCTTAGACATGAATCAGCCCCAGCATTTT.

The CDR3 region has the DNA TGTGCCAGCAGCCAGGGAAACACCATATATTTT. Translated, it gives CASSQGNTIYF. The chain has TRBV7-2 and TRBJ1-3; D gene uncertain. Germline assignment: CDR1 SGHTA and CDR2 FQGNSA. This CDR3 has 11 amino acids. Trimming removed 5 bases from V and 4 bases from J, with 3 bases in between.

The rearrangement links TRBV10-2 to TRBJ1-5, with 9 bases lining up with TRBD1. The CDR3 consists of 15 residues. J lost 6 bases, V lost 2 bases, and 5 bases had no gene match. Germline loops: CDR1 WSHSY, CDR2 SAAADI. The CDR3 loop is CASSERTGVVQPQHF. The CDR3 bases are TGCGCCAGCAGTGAGCGGACAGGGGTGGTTCAGCCCCAGCATTTT.

The V and J genes are TRBV4-3 and TRBJ1-6, with TRBD1 matching 7 bases. The CDR3 length is 15 residues. The ends lost 1 base at V and 7 bases at J; junction bases unmatched: 4. Germline V CDR1 and CDR2: LGHNA, YSLEER. CDR3 sequence reads: CASSQGGTDNSPLHF. In DNA, the CDR3 is TGCGCCAGCAGCCAAGGGGGGACAGACAATTCACCCCTCCACTTT.

The chain combines TRBV28 with TRBJ1-4; perhaps TRBD1 as D (5 bases). CDR3 length equals 16 residues. Trimming shortened V by 5 bases and J by 0 bases, and 13 bases separated the two germline ends. CDR1 and CDR2 from the germline V gene are MDHEN and SYDVKM. The CDR3 spells CASSPAGGTTNEKLFF. The CDR3 nucleotides read TGTGCCAGCAGTCCCGCCGGGGGAACAACTAATGAAAAACTGTTTTTT. Full variable domain (rest looked up from reference TRBV28 and TRBJ1-4): DVKVTQSSRYLVKRTGEKVFLECVQDMDHENMFWYRQDPGLGLRLIYFSYDVKMKEKGDIPEGYSVSREKKERFSLILESASTNQTSMYLCASSPAGGTTNEKLFFGSGTQLSVL.

The CDR3 nucleotides are TGTGCCAGCAGTTTACCTAGATTGGCCGGGGAGCTGTTTTTT. This codes for CASSLPRLAGELFF. V usage is TRBV28 and J usage is TRBJ2-2; no reliable D call. Trimming stripped 2 bases from V and 6 bases from J, with 10 bases between. Germline V gene lookup returns CDR1 MDHEN and CDR2 SYDVKM. The CDR3 totals 14 residues.

The chain has TRBV27 and TRBJ2-7, with a tentative D call TRBD2 (5 bases). Germline V gene sequence: CDR1 MNHEY, CDR2 SMNVEV (reference sequence). Deletions cut 5 bases from V and 2 bases from J, with 16 bases between. The CDR3 runs 15 residues. CDR3 loop: CASSPFRERTYEQYF. The CDR3 region has the DNA TGTGCCAGCAGTCCCTTTCGGGAACGGACCTACGAGCAGTACTTC.

The chain carries TRBV6-1 and TRBJ1-1; no clear D. The V and J ends lost 7 bases and 4 bases respectively, with 13 bases between them. Germline loops: CDR1 MNHNS, CDR2 SASEGT. CDR3 length equals 13 residues. The DNA for the CDR3 is TGTGCCAGCACCTCCAGTGGCGGCACTGAAGCTTTCTTT. It encodes CASTSSGGTEAFF.

This clone was seen only once. The rearrangement joins TRBV6-1 to TRBJ1-2; the match to TRBD1 covers 7 bases. Per the germline V gene, CDR1 is MNHNS and CDR2 is SASEGT. The CDR3 has 14 amino acids. Trimming removed 3 bases from V and 5 bases from J; junction bases left unmatched: 6. DNA for the CDR3: TGTGCCAGCAGTGACTTGACAGGGAGGTATGGCTACACCTTC. This encodes CASSDLTGRYGYTF.

V usage is TRBV5-1 and J usage is TRBJ2-4; 7 nucleotides agree with TRBD2. The CDR3 contains 15 residues. Germline CDR1 is SGHRS and CDR2 is YFSETQ. V dropped 3 bases and J dropped 4; count of bases not matched to a gene: 7. The chain's CDR3 is CASSWGGTGKNIQYF. The CDR3 DNA sequence: TGCGCCAGCAGCTGGGGGGGGACGGGAAAAAACATTCAGTACTTC.

V and J are TRBV19 and TRBJ1-5, with TRBD1 matching over 9 bases. V was pared by 6 bases and J by 2 bases, with 5 bases of the junction left unmatched. This CDR3 spans 15 amino acids. Germline CDR1 LNHDA, CDR2 SQIVND (reference sequence). The CDR3 spells CASRDRGGGNQPQHF. For the CDR3, the DNA is TGTGCCAGTAGGGACAGGGGAGGAGGCAATCAGCCCCAGCATTTT.

This clone was recorded only once. The J gene is TRBJ1-6, the V gene TRBV10-3; D is possibly TRBD1 (5 bases). Trimming removed 4 bases from V and 10 bases from J, with 14 bases in between. The CDR3 covers 14 residues. CDR1 and CDR2 (germline): ENHRY, SYGVKD. This CDR3 reads CAISVQGGGSPLHF. CDR3 nucleotides: TGTGCCATCAGTGTGCAGGGAGGAGGGTCACCCCTCCACTTT.

The chain has TRBV5-1 and TRBJ1-1, with 10 bases matching TRBD1. The germline CDR1 and CDR2 sequences are SGHRS and YFSETQ. CDR3 length: 13 amino acids. Germline trimming cut 3 bases from V and 5 bases from J; bases unmatched to any gene: 1. CDR3 DNA: TGCGCCAGCAGCTCGGGACAGGGGACTGAAGCTTTCTTT. It is translated as CASSSGQGTEAFF.

V usage is TRBV30 and J usage is TRBJ1-2; D is perhaps TRBD1 (5 bases). In germline, CDR1 is GTSNPN, CDR2 SVGIG (reference sequence). This CDR3 spans 16 amino acids. V lost 4 bases to trimming and J lost 0 bases, with 18 bases between them. CDR3 sequence (DNA): TGTGCCTGGAAGGGGCCGCACTCCCCTGCTAACTATGGCTACACCTTC. Amino acid sequence: CAWKGPHSPANYGYTF.

The genes are TRBV29-1 and TRBJ2-1; 15 positions agree with TRBD2. The length of the CDR3 is 13 residues. Germline V lookup: CDR1 SQVTM, CDR2 ANQGSEA. Trimming removed 4 bases from V and 9 bases from J; junction bases left unmatched: 1. In DNA form, the CDR3 reads TGCAGCGTTGGGACTAGCGGGGGGGGTGAGCAGTTCTTC. Translated, it gives CSVGTSGGGEQFF.

The chain links TRBV6-5 to TRBJ1-1; 7 bases are a match to TRBD1. The germline V gene has CDR1 MNHEY and CDR2 SVGAGI. Trimming cost V 2 bases and J 1 base; bases outside gene matches: 4. This CDR3 contains 15 residues. The CDR3 DNA is TGTGCCAGCAGTTACCTGGGACAGAAGAACACTGAAGCTTTCTTT. It codes for CASSYLGQKNTEAFF.